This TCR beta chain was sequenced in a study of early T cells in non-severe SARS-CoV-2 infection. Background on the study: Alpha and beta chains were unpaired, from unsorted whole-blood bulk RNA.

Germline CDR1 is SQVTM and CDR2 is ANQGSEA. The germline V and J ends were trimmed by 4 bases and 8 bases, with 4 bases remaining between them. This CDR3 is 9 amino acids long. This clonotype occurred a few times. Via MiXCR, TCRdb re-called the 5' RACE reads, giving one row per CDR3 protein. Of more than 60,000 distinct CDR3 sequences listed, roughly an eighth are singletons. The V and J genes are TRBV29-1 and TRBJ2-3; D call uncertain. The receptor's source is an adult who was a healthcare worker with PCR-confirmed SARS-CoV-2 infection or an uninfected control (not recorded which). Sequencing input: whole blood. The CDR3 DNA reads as TGCAGCGTTGGGGGTACGCAGTATTTT. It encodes CSVGGTQYF.